This is a list of T cell receptor beta chains from one sample in a study of a mutant IDH1 vaccine in newly diagnosed glioma. Repertoires were generated with immunoSEQ multiplex PCR, while TCRdb's copy carries only in-frame clones and drops some. This table holds approximately 52,000 clones, 60% to 85% found once. Sample: PBMCs, taken from a glioma patient treated with radiotherapy, temozolomide or both. The receptors come from a middle-aged woman with glioma. CDR3s include the opening cysteine and the closing phenylalanine or tryptophan. Each record gives: CDR3 protein, CDR3 DNA, clone size, J gene, D gene, V gene. The D gene is left open where the match is weak. Clone size is given for some rows only: seen once, a few or many times, or a class if the clone is expanded.

CDR3: CASSVTRGGYTGELFF
DNA: TGCGCCAGCAGCGTTACTCGAGGGGGTTACACCGGGGAGCTGTTTTTT
size: once
J: TRBJ2-2
D: NA
V: TRBV5-1

CDR3: CASSLRGLMTQHF
DNA: TGTGCCAGCAGCTTGAGGGGTTTGATGACCCAGCATTTT
size: NA
J: TRBJ1-5
D: NA
V: TRBV5-8

CDR3: CASSLTSGGNTGELFF
DNA: TGTGCCAGCAGCCTGACTAGCGGTGGGAACACCGGGGAGCTGTTTTTT
size: NA
J: TRBJ2-2
D: TRBD2
V: TRBV9

CDR3: CASSLRSGRISGNTIYF
DNA: TGTGCCAGCAGCTTAAGGAGCGGGCGGATCTCTGGAAACACCATATATTTT
size: NA
J: TRBJ1-3
D: NA
V: TRBV13

CDR3: CASSGERGYTF
DNA: TGTGCCAGCAGCGGGGAAAGGGGCTACACCTTC
size: NA
J: TRBJ1-2
D: NA
V: TRBV9

CDR3: CASRLTSSASEQYF
DNA: TGTGCCAGCAGGCTGACTAGTAGCGCATCCGAGCAGTACTTC
size: NA
J: TRBJ2-7
D: NA
V: TRBV6-5

CDR3: CATSPSPRAHSNQPQHF
DNA: TGTGCCACCAGCCCGTCCCCCAGGGCTCATAGCAATCAGCCCCAGCATTTT
size: NA
J: TRBJ1-5
D: NA
V: TRBV15

CDR3: CAWSEGFTDTQYF
DNA: TGTGCCTGGAGTGAAGGTTTCACAGATACGCAGTATTTT
size: NA
J: TRBJ2-3
D: NA
V: TRBV30

CDR3: CASKDRGPNPFGTQYF
DNA: TGTGCCAGTAAGGACCGGGGACCTAACCCTTTCGGGACCCAGTACTTC
size: NA
J: TRBJ2-5
D: NA
V: TRBV19

CDR3: CASSDRQGSYNEQFF
DNA: TGCGCCAGCAGTGACCGACAGGGATCCTACAATGAGCAGTTCTTC
size: once
J: TRBJ2-1
D: TRBD1
V: TRBV10-1

CDR3: CASSTFPLGGDGYTF
DNA: TGTGCCAGTAGTACCTTCCCCCTTGGAGGGGATGGCTACACCTTC
size: NA
J: TRBJ1-2
D: NA
V: TRBV19

CDR3: CASVPDSTGELFF
DNA: TGTGCCAGCGTCCCGGACAGTACCGGGGAGCTGTTTTTT
size: NA
J: TRBJ2-2
D: NA
V: TRBV9

CDR3: CASSSGPEGGTEAFF
DNA: TGTGCCAGCAGCTCCGGTCCAGAAGGTGGCACTGAAGCTTTCTTT
size: few
J: TRBJ1-1
D: NA
V: TRBV7-3

CDR3: CATSKTGGISEAFF
DNA: TGTGCCACCAGCAAGACAGGGGGGATTAGTGAAGCTTTCTTT
size: NA
J: TRBJ1-1
D: TRBD1
V: TRBV15

CDR3: CASSGDRGLGGYTF
DNA: TGTGCCAGCAGCGGGGACAGGGGGCTCGGTGGCTACACCTTC
size: NA
J: TRBJ1-2
D: TRBD1
V: TRBV13

CDR3: CASSTGTYNSPLHF
DNA: TGTGCCAGCAGCACCGGGACCTATAATTCACCCCTCCACTTT
size: NA
J: TRBJ1-6
D: NA
V: TRBV6-5

CDR3: CASSLEGQPQHF
DNA: TGCGCCAGCAGCCTAGAGGGTCAGCCCCAGCATTTT
size: NA
J: TRBJ1-5
D: NA
V: TRBV5-1

CDR3: CAIPRTSYGYTF
DNA: TGTGCCATCCCGAGGACAAGCTATGGCTACACCTTC
size: NA
J: TRBJ1-2
D: NA
V: TRBV6-7

CDR3: CASSYNDGANVLTF
DNA: TGTGCCAGCAGTTATAATGATGGGGCCAACGTCCTGACTTTC
size: NA
J: TRBJ2-6
D: NA
V: TRBV6-5

CDR3: CASSPEPGHWNYGYTF
DNA: TGTGCCAGCAGCCCCGAACCGGGACACTGGAACTATGGCTACACCTTC
size: NA
J: TRBJ1-2
D: NA
V: TRBV5-6

CDR3: CASSPNPGDTGELFF
DNA: TGTGCCAGCTCACCAAATCCGGGGGACACCGGGGAGCTGTTTTTT
size: once
J: TRBJ2-2
D: NA
V: TRBV18

CDR3: CAWGDRGNYGYTF
DNA: TGTGCCTGGGGGGACAGGGGGAACTATGGCTACACCTTC
size: NA
J: TRBJ1-2
D: TRBD1
V: TRBV30

CDR3: CASSSRARVNTEAFF
DNA: TGTGCCAGCAGCTCGAGGGCGAGGGTGAACACTGAAGCTTTCTTT
size: NA
J: TRBJ1-1
D: NA
V: TRBV5-8

CDR3: CASSLGAYYEQYF
DNA: TGTGCCAGCAGCTTGGGAGCGTACTACGAGCAGTACTTC
size: NA
J: TRBJ2-7
D: NA
V: TRBV5-4

CDR3: CASSLTGSYNSPLHF
DNA: TGCGCCAGCAGCTTGACCGGCTCCTATAATTCACCCCTCCACTTT
size: NA
J: TRBJ1-6
D: NA
V: TRBV5-1

CDR3: CASSNRERNTEAFF
DNA: TGTGCCAGCAGCAACCGGGAGAGGAACACTGAAGCTTTCTTT
size: NA
J: TRBJ1-1
D: NA
V: TRBV7-8

CDR3: CSVTGTGGNQPQHF
DNA: TGCAGCGTCACCGGGACAGGGGGTAATCAGCCCCAGCATTTT
size: few
J: TRBJ1-5
D: TRBD1
V: TRBV29-1

CDR3: CASRQGSGNQPQHF
DNA: TGTGCCAGCAGACAGGGGTCGGGCAATCAGCCCCAGCATTTT
size: NA
J: TRBJ1-5
D: TRBD1
V: TRBV27

CDR3: CASSYSYRGWSGELFF
DNA: TGTGCCAGCAGTTACTCCTACCGGGGATGGAGCGGGGAGCTGTTTTTT
size: NA
J: TRBJ2-2
D: NA
V: TRBV6-5

CDR3: CASSKRQATQYF
DNA: TGTGCCAGTAGTAAAAGGCAGGCTACGCAGTATTTT
size: NA
J: TRBJ2-3
D: NA
V: TRBV19

CDR3: CASSVAGDREQFF
DNA: TGTGCCAGCAGCGTAGCGGGGGACCGTGAGCAGTTCTTC
size: NA
J: TRBJ2-1
D: NA
V: TRBV9

CDR3: CASSLGNTGALYEQYF
DNA: TGTGCCAGCAGTTTAGGGAACACGGGGGCACTATATGAGCAGTACTTC
size: NA
J: TRBJ2-7
D: NA
V: TRBV27

CDR3: CASSQEVFGRNQPQHF
DNA: TGCGCCAGCAGCCAAGAGGTCTTTGGGAGAAATCAGCCCCAGCATTTT
size: NA
J: TRBJ1-5
D: NA
V: TRBV4-3

CDR3: CASSYSKTDYYEQYF
DNA: TGTGCCAGCAGTTACTCAAAGACAGACTACTACGAGCAGTACTTC
size: once
J: TRBJ2-7
D: NA
V: TRBV6-5

CDR3: CASSQQTGGNTIYF
DNA: TGCGCCAGCAGCCAGCAGACTGGAGGAAACACCATATATTTT
size: NA
J: TRBJ1-3
D: NA
V: TRBV4-3

CDR3: CASSDGGTGGLKIYEQYF
DNA: TGTGCCAGCAGTGATGGAGGAACGGGGGGGCTTAAAATCTACGAGCAGTACTTC
size: NA
J: TRBJ2-7
D: TRBD2
V: TRBV2

CDR3: CAIRAGAGRTDTQYF
DNA: TGTGCCATCAGGGCCGGAGCGGGGCGCACAGATACGCAGTATTTT
size: NA
J: TRBJ2-3
D: TRBD2
V: TRBV10-3

CDR3: CASSLAGGPSTEAFF
DNA: TGCGCCAGCAGCTTGGCGGGGGGGCCGAGCACTGAAGCTTTCTTT
size: NA
J: TRBJ1-1
D: NA
V: TRBV5-1

CDR3: CASSGSRGGLNTEAFF
DNA: TGTGCCAGCAGTGGTTCCCGCGGGGGACTGAACACTGAAGCTTTCTTT
size: few
J: TRBJ1-1
D: NA
V: TRBV6-4

CDR3: CAISAGGETQYF
DNA: TGTGCCATCAGTGCGGGGGGAGAGACCCAGTACTTC
size: NA
J: TRBJ2-5
D: TRBD2
V: TRBV10-3

CDR3: CASSLAGMRQPQHF
DNA: TGTGCCAGCAGCTTAGCCGGAATGAGACAGCCCCAGCATTTT
size: NA
J: TRBJ1-5
D: NA
V: TRBV7-8

CDR3: CASSLDGGDYGYTF
DNA: TGTGCCAGCAGCTTAGATGGAGGTGACTATGGCTACACCTTC
size: NA
J: TRBJ1-2
D: NA
V: TRBV7-9

CDR3: CASSLAPDTQYF
DNA: TGTGCCAGCAGCTTAGCTCCAGATACGCAGTATTTT
size: NA
J: TRBJ2-3
D: NA
V: TRBV13

CDR3: CASSQGGRGETQYF
DNA: TGCGCCAGCAGCCAAGGAGGTAGAGGGGAGACCCAGTACTTC
size: once
J: TRBJ2-5
D: NA
V: TRBV4-3

CDR3: CASSSNPRQERNTGELFF
DNA: TGCGCCAGCAGCTCCAACCCTAGACAGGAAAGAAACACCGGGGAGCTGTTTTTT
size: NA
J: TRBJ2-2
D: NA
V: TRBV5-1

CDR3: CASSQVPLTGQGNYGYTF
DNA: TGTGCCAGCAGCCAAGTCCCCCTGACAGGGCAGGGGAACTATGGCTACACCTTC
size: NA
J: TRBJ1-2
D: TRBD1
V: TRBV14

CDR3: CASTWAQGGQETQYF
DNA: TGTGCCAGCACTTGGGCCCAGGGGGGCCAAGAGACCCAGTACTTC
size: NA
J: TRBJ2-5
D: NA
V: TRBV2

CDR3: CASRLKDFPNTEAFF
DNA: TGTGCCAGTAGACTGAAGGACTTCCCGAACACTGAAGCTTTCTTT
size: NA
J: TRBJ1-1
D: NA
V: TRBV19

CDR3: CASSQDSRGAQFYEQYF
DNA: TGCGCCAGCAGCCAAGATTCCCGGGGGGCCCAATTCTACGAGCAGTACTTC
size: NA
J: TRBJ2-7
D: NA
V: TRBV4-1

CDR3: CASSSAAGRREQYF
DNA: TGTGCCAGCAGCTCCGCAGCCGGACGCCGCGAGCAGTACTTC
size: NA
J: TRBJ2-7
D: NA
V: TRBV7-2